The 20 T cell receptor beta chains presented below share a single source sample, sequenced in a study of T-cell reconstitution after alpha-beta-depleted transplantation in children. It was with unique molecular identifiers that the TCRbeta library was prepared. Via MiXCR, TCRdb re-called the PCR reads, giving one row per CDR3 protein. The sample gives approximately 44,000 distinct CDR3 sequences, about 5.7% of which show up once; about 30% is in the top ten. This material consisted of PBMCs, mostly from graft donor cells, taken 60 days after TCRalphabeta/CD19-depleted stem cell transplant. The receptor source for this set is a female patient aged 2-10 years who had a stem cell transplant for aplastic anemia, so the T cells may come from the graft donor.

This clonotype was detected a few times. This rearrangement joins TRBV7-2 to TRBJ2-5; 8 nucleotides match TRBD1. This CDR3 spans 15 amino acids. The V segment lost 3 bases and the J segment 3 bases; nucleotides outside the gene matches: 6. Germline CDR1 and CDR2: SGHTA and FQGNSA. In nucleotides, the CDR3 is TGTGCCAGCAGCTTCCGAGGGGACAGGAAAGAGACCCAGTACTTC. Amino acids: CASSFRGDRKETQYF.

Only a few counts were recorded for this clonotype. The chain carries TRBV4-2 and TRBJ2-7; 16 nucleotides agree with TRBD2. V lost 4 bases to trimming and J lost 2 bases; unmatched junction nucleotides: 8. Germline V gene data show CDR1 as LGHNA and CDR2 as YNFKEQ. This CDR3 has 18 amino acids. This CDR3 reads CASSRTGTSGRGAYEQYF. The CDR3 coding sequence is TGTGCCAGCAGCCGCACGGGGACTAGCGGGAGGGGGGCCTACGAGCAGTACTTC.

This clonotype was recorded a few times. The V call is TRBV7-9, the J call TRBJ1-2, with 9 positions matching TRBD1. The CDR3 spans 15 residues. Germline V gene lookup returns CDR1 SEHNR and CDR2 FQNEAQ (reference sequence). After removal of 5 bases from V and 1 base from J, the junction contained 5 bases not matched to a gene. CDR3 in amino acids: CASSARTGDNYGYTF. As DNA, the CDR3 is TGTGCCAGCAGCGCCCGGACAGGGGATAACTATGGCTACACCTTC.

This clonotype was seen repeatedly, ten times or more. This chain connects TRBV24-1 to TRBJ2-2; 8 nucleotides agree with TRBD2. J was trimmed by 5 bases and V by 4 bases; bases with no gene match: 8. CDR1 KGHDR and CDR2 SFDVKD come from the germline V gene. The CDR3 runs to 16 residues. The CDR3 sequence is CATSEARSGSTGELFF. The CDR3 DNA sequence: TGTGCCACCAGTGAAGCAAGAAGCGGGAGTACCGGGGAGCTGTTTTTT.

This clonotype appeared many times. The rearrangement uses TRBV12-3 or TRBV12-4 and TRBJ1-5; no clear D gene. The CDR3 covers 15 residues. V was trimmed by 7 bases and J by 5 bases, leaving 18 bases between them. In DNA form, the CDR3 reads TGTGCCAGCACCTTCGGGGAGCTCATGCATCAGCCCCAGCATTTT. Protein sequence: CASTFGELMHQPQHF.

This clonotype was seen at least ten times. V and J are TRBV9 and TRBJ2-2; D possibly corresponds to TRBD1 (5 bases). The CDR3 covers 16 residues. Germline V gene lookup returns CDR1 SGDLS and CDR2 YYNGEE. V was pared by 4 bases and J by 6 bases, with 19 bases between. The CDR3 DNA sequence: TGTGCCAGCAGCTCTAAAGGGCTAGTCAGGGCCGGGGAGCTGTTTTTT. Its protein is CASSSKGLVRAGELFF.

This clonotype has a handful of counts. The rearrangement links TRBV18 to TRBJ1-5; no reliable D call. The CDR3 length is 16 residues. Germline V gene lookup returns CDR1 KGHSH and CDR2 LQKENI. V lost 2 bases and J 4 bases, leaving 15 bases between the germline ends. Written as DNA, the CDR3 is TGTGCCAGCTCACCAGAGTTGCCGCAGTCAAATCAGCCCCAGCATTTT. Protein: CASSPELPQSNQPQHF.

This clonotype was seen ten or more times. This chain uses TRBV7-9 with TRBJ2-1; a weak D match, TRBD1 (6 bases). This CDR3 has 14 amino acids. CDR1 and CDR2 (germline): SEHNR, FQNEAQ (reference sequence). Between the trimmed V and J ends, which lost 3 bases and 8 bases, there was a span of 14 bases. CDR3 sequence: CASSFPLRGDEQFF. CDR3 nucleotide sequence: TGTGCCAGCAGCTTTCCCCTCAGGGGAGATGAGCAGTTCTTC.

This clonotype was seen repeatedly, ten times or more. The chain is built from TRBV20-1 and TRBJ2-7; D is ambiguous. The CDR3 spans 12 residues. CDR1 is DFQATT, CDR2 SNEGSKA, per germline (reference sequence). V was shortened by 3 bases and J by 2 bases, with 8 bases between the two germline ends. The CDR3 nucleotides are TGCAGTGCTAGGCCCAAAACCTACGAGCAGTACTTC. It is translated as CSARPKTYEQYF.

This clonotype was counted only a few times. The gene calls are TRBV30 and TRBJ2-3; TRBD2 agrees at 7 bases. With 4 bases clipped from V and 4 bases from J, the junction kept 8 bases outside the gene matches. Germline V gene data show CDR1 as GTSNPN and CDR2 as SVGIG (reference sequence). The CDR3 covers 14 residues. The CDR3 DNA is TGTGCCTGGAACGGAAAGGGAGGGTCAGATACGCAGTATTTT. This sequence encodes CAWNGKGGSDTQYF.

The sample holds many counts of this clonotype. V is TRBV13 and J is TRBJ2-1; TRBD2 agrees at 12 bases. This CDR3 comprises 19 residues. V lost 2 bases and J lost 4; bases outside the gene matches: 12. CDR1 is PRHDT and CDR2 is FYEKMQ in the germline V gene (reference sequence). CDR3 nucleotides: TGTGCCAGCAGCTTAAGGACGGAGCTAGCGGGAGGGCTGTACAATGAGCAGTTCTTC. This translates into CASSLRTELAGGLYNEQFF.

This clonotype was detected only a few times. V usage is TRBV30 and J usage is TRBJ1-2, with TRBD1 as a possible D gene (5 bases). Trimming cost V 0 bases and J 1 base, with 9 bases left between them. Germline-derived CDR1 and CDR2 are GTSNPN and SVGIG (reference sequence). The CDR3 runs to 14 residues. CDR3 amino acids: CAWSVGASNYGYTF. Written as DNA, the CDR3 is TGTGCCTGGAGTGTTGGGGCCAGTAACTATGGCTACACCTTC.

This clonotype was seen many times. The chain's CDR3 is CASSPTSAYEQYV. The DNA of the CDR3 is TGTGCCAGCAGCCCTACTAGCGCCTACGAGCAGTACGTC. The chain is built from TRBV7-9 and TRBJ2-7; 7 nucleotides line up with TRBD2. CDR1 is SEHNR and CDR2 is FQNEAQ in the germline V gene (reference sequence). V shed 5 bases and J 2 bases; nucleotides not matched to a gene: 3. The CDR3 spans 13 residues.

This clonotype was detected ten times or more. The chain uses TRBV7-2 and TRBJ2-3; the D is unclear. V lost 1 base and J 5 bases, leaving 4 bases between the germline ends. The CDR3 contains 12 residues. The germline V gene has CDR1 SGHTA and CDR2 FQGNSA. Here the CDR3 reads CASSLGVDTQYF. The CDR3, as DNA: TGTGCCAGCAGCTTAGGGGTAGATACGCAGTATTTT. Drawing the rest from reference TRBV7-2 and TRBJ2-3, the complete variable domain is GAGVSQSPSNKVTEKGKDVELRCDPISGHTALYWYRQSLGQGLEFLIYFQGNSAPDKSGLPSDRFSAERTGGSVSTLTIQRTQQEDSAVYLCASSLGVDTQYFGPGTRLTVL.

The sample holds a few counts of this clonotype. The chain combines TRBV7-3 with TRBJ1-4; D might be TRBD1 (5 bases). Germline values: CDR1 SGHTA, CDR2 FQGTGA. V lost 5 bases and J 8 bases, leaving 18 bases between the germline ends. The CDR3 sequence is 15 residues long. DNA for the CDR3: TGTGCCAGCAGCCCCCGGGGGGGGGACGAGGAAAAACTGTTTTTT. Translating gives CASSPRGGDEEKLFF.

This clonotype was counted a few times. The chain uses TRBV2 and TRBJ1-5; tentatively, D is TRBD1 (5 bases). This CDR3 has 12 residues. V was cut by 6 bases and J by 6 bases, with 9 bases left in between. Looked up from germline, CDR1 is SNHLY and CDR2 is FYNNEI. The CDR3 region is CASRSRVQPQHF. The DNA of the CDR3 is TGTGCCAGCAGGTCCAGGGTTCAGCCCCAGCATTTT.

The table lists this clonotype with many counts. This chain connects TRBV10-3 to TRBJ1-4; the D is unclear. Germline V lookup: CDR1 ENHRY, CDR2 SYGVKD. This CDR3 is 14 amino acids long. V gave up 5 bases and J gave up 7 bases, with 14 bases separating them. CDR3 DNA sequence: TGTGCCATCAGTCCGGACTACTGGAGTGAAAAACTGTTTTTT. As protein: CAISPDYWSEKLFF.

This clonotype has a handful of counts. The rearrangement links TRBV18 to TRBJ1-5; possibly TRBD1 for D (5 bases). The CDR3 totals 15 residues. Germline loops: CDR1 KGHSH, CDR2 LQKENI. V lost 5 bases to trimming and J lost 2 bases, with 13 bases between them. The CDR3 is CASSAQVPGNQPQHF. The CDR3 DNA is TGTGCCAGCTCAGCACAGGTCCCCGGCAATCAGCCCCAGCATTTT.

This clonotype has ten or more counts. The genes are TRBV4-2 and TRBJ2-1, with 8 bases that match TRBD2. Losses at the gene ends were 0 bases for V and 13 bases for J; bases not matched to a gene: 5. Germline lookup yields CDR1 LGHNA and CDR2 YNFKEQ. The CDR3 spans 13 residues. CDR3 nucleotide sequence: TGTGCCAGCAGCCAAGAGGGTAGCGGGGTCCAGTTCTTC. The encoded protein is CASSQEGSGVQFF.

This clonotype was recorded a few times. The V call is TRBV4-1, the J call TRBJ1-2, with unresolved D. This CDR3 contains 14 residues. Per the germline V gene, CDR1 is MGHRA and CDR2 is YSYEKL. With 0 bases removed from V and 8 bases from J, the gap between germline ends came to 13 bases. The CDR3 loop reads CASSQDLGVGGYTF. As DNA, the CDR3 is TGCGCCAGCAGCCAAGATCTTGGGGTCGGCGGCTACACCTTC.